These 24 T cell receptor beta chains were sequenced from one sample in a study of T cell repertoires in cytomegalovirus infection. Each CDR3 protein gets one entry after TCRdb re-called the reads with MiXCR. This table holds around 70,000 distinct CDR3 sequences, more than 3% found once. Material: PBMCs. These receptors were collected from a human donor in good health (CMV status not recorded). Some clones in this sample may be carry-over from other donors' samples.

This clonotype was recorded many times. The V and J genes are TRBV28 and TRBJ1-1; D is possibly TRBD1 (6 bases). Trimming stripped 2 bases from V and 6 bases from J, with 10 bases between. This CDR3 spans 13 amino acids. CDR1 is MDHEN, CDR2 SYDVKM, per germline. The CDR3 coding sequence is TGTGCCAGCAGTTTAAGGGGGATCGCTGAAGCTTTCTTT. Its protein product is CASSLRGIAEAFF. The variable domain in full, with the rest retrieved from reference TRBV28 and TRBJ1-1, is DVKVTQSSRYLVKRTGEKVFLECVQDMDHENMFWYRQDPGLGLRLIYFSYDVKMKEKGDIPEGYSVSREKKERFSLILESASTNQTSMYLCASSLRGIAEAFFGQGTRLTVV.

The sample holds many counts of this clonotype. This sequence joins TRBV7-8 and TRBJ2-3; TRBD2 aligns across 13 bases. J was trimmed by 5 bases and V by 4 bases; bases with no gene match: 6. The CDR3 length is 16 residues. Germline-derived CDR1 and CDR2 are SGHVS and FQNEAQ. CDR3 region: CASSSALAGGRDTQYF. The CDR3 coding sequence is TGTGCCAGCAGCTCAGCACTAGCGGGAGGGAGAGATACGCAGTATTTT. Filled out from reference TRBV7-8 and TRBJ2-3, the complete variable domain reads GAGVSQSPRYKVAKRGQDVALRCDPISGHVSLFWYQQALGQGPEFLTYFQNEAQLDKSGLPSDRFFAERPEGSVSTLKIQRTQQEDSAVYLCASSSALAGGRDTQYFGPGTRLTVL.

This clonotype showed up many times. The chain has TRBV11-3 and TRBJ1-5; D is uncertain. The germline V gene encodes CDR1 SGHNT and CDR2 YENEEA. The CDR3 consists of 13 residues. V lost 5 bases, J lost 2 bases, and 7 bases lay in between. The CDR3 nucleotides read TGTGCCAGCAGCCCCGGCGGCAATCAGCCCCAGCATTTT. Its protein product is CASSPGGNQPQHF.

At least ten counts were recorded for this clonotype. The chain employs TRBV7-2 and TRBJ2-5; 9 bases fit TRBD2. J was trimmed by 3 bases and V by 5 bases; bases with no gene match: 4. This CDR3 region has 14 residues. Germline lookup yields CDR1 SGHTA and CDR2 FQGNSA. CDR3 sequence: CASSAPSGKETQYF. As DNA, the CDR3 is TGTGCCAGCAGCGCGCCTAGCGGGAAAGAGACCCAGTACTTC.

This clonotype was recorded many times. The chain employs TRBV7-2 and TRBJ2-5, with TRBD2 as a possible D gene (6 bases). Germline V gene data show CDR1 as SGHTA and CDR2 as FQGNSA. The ends were cut back, 5 bases at V and 9 bases at J, with 25 bases in the middle. The CDR3 is made up of 16 amino acids. CDR3 amino acids: CASSQGFRRGRDPQYF. Written as DNA, the CDR3 is TGTGCCAGCAGCCAAGGGTTCAGGAGGGGCAGAGATCCCCAGTACTTC.

This clonotype was seen at least ten times. The chain employs TRBV6-5 and TRBJ1-4; weak D call: TRBD1 (5 bases). This CDR3 is 13 amino acids long. Trimming removed 6 bases at V and 3 bases at J, with 8 bases between. The germline CDR1 and CDR2 sequences are MNHEY and SVGAGI. DNA for the CDR3: TGTGCCAGCAGCAGGGTCCCTAATGAAAAACTGTTTTTT. It translates to CASSRVPNEKLFF.

This chain uses TRBV2 with TRBJ1-1; D unresolved. V lost 5 bases, J lost 4 bases, and 8 bases lay in between. The CDR3 consists of 12 residues. Germline values: CDR1 SNHLY, CDR2 FYNNEI. CDR3 in amino acids: CASSLDSTEAFF. CDR3 DNA: TGTGCCAGCAGTTTAGATAGCACTGAAGCTTTCTTT.

This clonotype has at least ten counts. The chain couples TRBV11-1 to TRBJ2-1; D is undetermined. V gave up 1 base and J gave up 5 bases, with 9 bases separating them. Germline-derived CDR1 and CDR2 are SGHAT and FQDESV (reference sequence). The CDR3 is 14 amino acids. In nucleotides, the CDR3 is TGTGCCAGCAGCTTAGACAGCAGAAACAATGAGCAGTTCTTC. Translated: CASSLDSRNNEQFF. The complete variable domain, with remaining parts taken from reference TRBV11-1 and TRBJ2-1, reads EAEVAQSPRYKITEKSQAVAFWCDPISGHATLYWYRQILGQGPELLVQFQDESVVDDSQLPKDRFSAERLKGVDSTLKIQPAELGDSAMYLCASSLDSRNNEQFFGPGTRLTVL.

V is TRBV7-2 and J is TRBJ2-2, with 13 bases matching TRBD2. Germline CDR1 and CDR2: SGHTA and FQGNSA. V lost 5 bases and J lost 6; bases outside the gene matches: 15. The CDR3 runs to 19 residues. CDR3 coding DNA: TGTGCCAGCAGCCATCGGGGGATGGTGGGACTAGCGGGACCCGGGGAGCTGTTTTTT. Encoded protein: CASSHRGMVGLAGPGELFF.

The chain employs TRBV6-2 or TRBV6-3 and TRBJ1-5; 9 positions match TRBD1. V trimming: 5 bases; J trimming: 7 bases; junction bases outside the gene matches: 9. Germline loops: CDR1 MNHEY, CDR2 SVGEGT. The CDR3 extends over 15 amino acids. CDR3 sequence (DNA): TGTGCCAGCAGTGGGGCACAGGGGGCAGGACAGCCCCAGCATTTT. Translating it yields CASSGAQGAGQPQHF.

The CDR3 spells CATSRDRAGANVLTF. The CDR3 nucleotides are TGTGCCACCAGCCGCGACAGGGCTGGGGCCAACGTCCTGACTTTC. The chain combines TRBV15 with TRBJ2-6; 7 bases fit TRBD1. The ends lost 5 bases at V and 2 bases at J; junction bases unmatched: 3. This CDR3 contains 15 residues. CDR1 LNHNV and CDR2 YYDKDF come from the germline V gene (reference sequence).

This clonotype was seen at least ten times. The chain joins TRBV7-9 to TRBJ2-1, with 8 nucleotides matching TRBD1. This CDR3 spans 15 amino acids. Germline CDR1 and CDR2: SEHNR and FQNEAQ (reference sequence). Trimming removed 5 bases from V and 7 bases from J; junction bases left unmatched: 10. This CDR3 is CASSTPDRVENEQFF. DNA of the CDR3: TGTGCCAGCAGCACACCGGACAGGGTAGAGAATGAGCAGTTCTTC.

This chain uses TRBV7-2 with TRBJ2-1; perhaps TRBD2 as D (5 bases). Deletions cut 5 bases from V and 7 bases from J, with 12 bases between. The CDR3 runs 13 residues. From germline, CDR1 is SGHTA and CDR2 FQGNSA. As DNA, the CDR3 is TGTGCCAGCAGCGGAGGCCCTAGTAATGAGCAGTTCTTC. Translated, it gives CASSGGPSNEQFF. Supplemented by reference TRBV7-2 and TRBJ2-1, the full variable domain reads GAGVSQSPSNKVTEKGKDVELRCDPISGHTALYWYRQSLGQGLEFLIYFQGNSAPDKSGLPSDRFSAERTGGSVSTLTIQRTQQEDSAVYLCASSGGPSNEQFFGPGTRLTVL.

This clonotype was seen repeatedly, ten times or more. The rearrangement uses TRBV6-6 and TRBJ2-1, with TRBD2 matching over 9 bases. From germline, CDR1 is MNHNY and CDR2 SVGAGI (reference sequence). The CDR3 runs to 14 residues. V gave up 5 bases and J gave up 9 bases; unmatched junction bases: 8. The CDR3, as DNA: TGTGCCAGCAGTACGGAGCGGGGGGCAACTGAGCAGTTCTTC. It encodes CASSTERGATEQFF.

This clonotype was seen ten or more times. This chain joins TRBV7-2 and TRBJ2-3; no reliable D call. The germline V gene has CDR1 SGHTA and CDR2 FQGNSA. The CDR3 length is 14 residues. V gave up 2 bases and J gave up 0 bases, with 6 bases separating them. The CDR3 spells CASSLFRSTDTQYF. Written as DNA, the CDR3 is TGTGCCAGCAGCTTATTTCGCAGCACAGATACGCAGTATTTT.

This clonotype turned up a few times. The V gene is TRBV12-5, the J gene TRBJ2-2; 8 bases agree with TRBD1. The junction had 5 bases not matched to a gene; V was cut back by 2 bases and J by 3 bases. The germline CDR1 and CDR2 sequences are LGHNT and FRNRAP. The CDR3 runs 16 residues. The CDR3 sequence: CASGLYSGGHTGELFF. As DNA, the CDR3 is TGTGCTAGTGGTTTGTACTCAGGGGGCCACACCGGGGAGCTGTTTTTT.

This clonotype has ten or more counts. The CDR3 coding sequence is TGTGCCAGCAGCTCGCCTCTAGCGGGAGTCTACGAGCAGTACTTC. Its protein product is CASSSPLAGVYEQYF. The J gene is TRBJ2-7, the V gene TRBV7-2; 10 bases are a match to TRBD2. V lost 4 bases and J lost 3; bases outside the gene matches: 6. The germline CDR1 and CDR2 sequences are SGHTA and FQGNSA. The CDR3 length is 15 residues.

Many counts were recorded for this clonotype. The chain carries TRBV6-1 and TRBJ1-1, with D hard to call. Trimming took 4 bases from V and 3 from J, leaving 3 bases between them. CDR1 and CDR2 from the germline V gene are MNHNS and SASEGT. The CDR3 is 11 amino acids. This chain's CDR3 is CASSVHTEAFF. The CDR3 DNA reads as TGTGCCAGCAGTGTGCACACTGAAGCTTTCTTT.

This clonotype was recorded at least ten times. The V gene is TRBV7-2, the J gene TRBJ2-7, with D perhaps being TRBD1 or TRBD2 (5 bases each). V lost 6 bases to trimming and J lost 2 bases, with 14 bases between them. Germline V gene sequence: CDR1 SGHTA, CDR2 FQGNSA. The CDR3 sequence is 14 residues long. The CDR3 DNA is TGTGCCAGCAGTTCAGGGACCCGCACCTACGAGCAGTACTTC. Residues: CASSSGTRTYEQYF.

This clonotype was seen many times. The chain carries TRBV7-2 and TRBJ1-6; a possible D gene is TRBD1 (5 bases). The V gene lost 1 base and the J gene lost 8 bases, with 12 bases spanning the gap. Germline loops: CDR1 SGHTA, CDR2 FQGNSA. The CDR3 extends over 15 amino acids. The CDR3 spells CASSLEFGADSPLHF. The DNA of the CDR3 is TGTGCCAGCAGCTTAGAGTTTGGGGCCGATTCACCCCTCCACTTT.

The sample holds many counts of this clonotype. The CDR3 DNA follows: TGTGCCAGCAGCTTCCGGGACGGCACTGAAGCTTTCTTT. It specifies CASSFRDGTEAFF. The chain links TRBV7-2 to TRBJ1-1; TRBD1 is a possible D gene (5 bases). V shed 3 bases and J shed 4 bases, with 9 bases lying between them. Germline CDR1 and CDR2: SGHTA and FQGNSA. CDR3 length: 13 amino acids. Supplemented by reference TRBV7-2 and TRBJ1-1, the full variable domain reads GAGVSQSPSNKVTEKGKDVELRCDPISGHTALYWYRQSLGQGLEFLIYFQGNSAPDKSGLPSDRFSAERTGGSVSTLTIQRTQQEDSAVYLCASSFRDGTEAFFGQGTRLTVV.

This clonotype was counted ten times or more. The chain is built from TRBV7-2 and TRBJ2-1, with D unresolved. This CDR3 is 17 amino acids long. Trimming removed 1 base at V and 8 bases at J, with 21 bases between. CDR1 is SGHTA, CDR2 FQGNSA, per germline. This CDR3 reads CASSLEGRPPWFYEQFF. In nucleotides, the CDR3 is TGTGCCAGCAGCTTAGAAGGGCGGCCTCCGTGGTTCTATGAGCAGTTCTTC.

This clonotype was seen repeatedly, ten times or more. This chain connects TRBV4-1 to TRBJ1-3; D unresolved. V was clipped by 0 bases and J by 4 bases, with 10 bases between them. There are 15 residues in the CDR3. Germline V CDR1 and CDR2: MGHRA, YSYEKL. CDR3 region: CASSQDHLPGNTIYF. The CDR3 bases are TGCGCCAGCAGCCAAGATCATCTTCCGGGAAACACCATATATTTT.

There are a few counts of this clonotype. This may come from a read error, since a much larger clone is one base off. The chain uses TRBV7-2 and TRBJ2-7; D call uncertain. Trimming took 3 bases from V and 2 from J, leaving 5 bases between them. The CDR3 is made up of 12 amino acids. CDR1 and CDR2 (germline): SGHTA, FQGNSA. CDR3 DNA: TGTGCCAGCAGCTTCGGGCCCTACGAGCAGTACTTC. It yields the protein CASSFGPYEQYF.